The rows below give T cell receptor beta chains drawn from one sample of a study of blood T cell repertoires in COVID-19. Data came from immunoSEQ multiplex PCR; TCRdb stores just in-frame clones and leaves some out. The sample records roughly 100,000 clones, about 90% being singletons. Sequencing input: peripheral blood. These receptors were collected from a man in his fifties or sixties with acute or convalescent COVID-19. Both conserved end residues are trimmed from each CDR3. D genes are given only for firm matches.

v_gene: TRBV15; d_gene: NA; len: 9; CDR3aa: ATSDTYSYN
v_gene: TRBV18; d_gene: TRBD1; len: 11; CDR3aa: ASSPDRESEAF
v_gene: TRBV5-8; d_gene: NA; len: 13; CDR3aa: ASSRSVVSGGEQY
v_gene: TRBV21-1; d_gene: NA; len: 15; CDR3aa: ASSTSSGTGVREGYT
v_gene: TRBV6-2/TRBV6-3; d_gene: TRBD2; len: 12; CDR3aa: ASSWRGSSYEQY
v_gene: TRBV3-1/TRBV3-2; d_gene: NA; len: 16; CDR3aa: ASSQVAPLGPLLNEQF
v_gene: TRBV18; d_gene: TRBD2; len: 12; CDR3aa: ASSRSAGDETQY
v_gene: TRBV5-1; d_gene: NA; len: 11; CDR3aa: ASSRTVSGGAF
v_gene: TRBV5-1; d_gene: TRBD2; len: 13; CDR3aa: ASSFGRGTSDTQY
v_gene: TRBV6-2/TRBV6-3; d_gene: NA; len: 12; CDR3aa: ASSGAAGTGELF
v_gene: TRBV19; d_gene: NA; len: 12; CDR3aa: ASSTQGSNQPQH
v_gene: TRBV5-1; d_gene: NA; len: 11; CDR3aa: ASRRRNTGELF
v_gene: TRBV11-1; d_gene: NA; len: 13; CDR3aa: ASSFRGEVNYGYT
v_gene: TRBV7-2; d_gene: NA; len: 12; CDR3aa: ASTPDGVPETQY
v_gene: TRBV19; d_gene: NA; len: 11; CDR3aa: ASTSGINQPQH
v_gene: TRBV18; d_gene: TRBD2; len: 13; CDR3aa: ASSPGLAAQETQY
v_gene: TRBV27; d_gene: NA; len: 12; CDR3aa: ASSARGQRGWQY
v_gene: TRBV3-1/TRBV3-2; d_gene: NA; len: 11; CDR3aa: ASSQRGSYEQY
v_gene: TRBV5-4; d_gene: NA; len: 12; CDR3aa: ASSRDSVTDTQY